The following is a T cell receptor (beta chain) sequence with its context. Its specificity is not known. This CDR3 is 13 amino acids long. Unmatched junction bases numbered 2, after V lost 6 bases and J lost 1 base. CDR1 is SGHDN, CDR2 FVKESK, per germline. The repertoire was sequenced with immunoSEQ multiplex PCR; TCRdb's copy has only in-frame clones and lacks some. The repertoire holds about 2,200 clones, with about 35% as singletons. This sample stems from a study of T cells in localized non-small cell lung cancer. Study-wide points: Sequencing was restricted to one tumor region; therefore, heterogeneity remains possible. Uninvolved adjacent lung showed peak T cell clonality, exceeding tumor. Prolonged overall survival went with higher T cell density in the blood. Of the top 100 tumor clones, median roughly 53 were in adjacent lung, some 30 among its top 100.

The input for sequencing was lung tumor tissue, taken before any cancer treatment. The V and J genes are TRBV14 and TRBJ1-1; TRBD1 matches 7 bases. This sequence was found in a female donor older than 55 with stage I lung adenocarcinoma. The CDR3 loop reads CASRTGQNTEAFF. CDR3 DNA sequence: TGTGCCAGCAGGACAGGGCAGAACACTGAAGCTTTCTTT.